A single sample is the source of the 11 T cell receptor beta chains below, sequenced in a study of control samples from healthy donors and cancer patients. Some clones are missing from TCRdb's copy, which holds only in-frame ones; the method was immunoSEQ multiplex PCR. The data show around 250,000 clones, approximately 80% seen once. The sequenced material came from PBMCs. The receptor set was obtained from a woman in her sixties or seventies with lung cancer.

The CDR3: CAWSVGGSDIQYF. The CDR3 nucleotides are TGTGCCTGGAGTGTGGGGGGGAGTGACATTCAGTACTTC. V and J are TRBV30 and TRBJ2-4; 7 bases map to TRBD2. Losses at the gene ends were 0 bases for V and 8 bases for J; bases not matched to a gene: 4. CDR3 size: 13 residues. Germline lookup yields CDR1 GTSNPN and CDR2 SVGIG (reference sequence). Combining the CDR3 with reference TRBV30 and TRBJ2-4 gives the whole variable domain SQTIHQWPATLVQPVGSPLSLECTVEGTSNPNLYWYRQAAGRGLQLLFYSVGIGQISSEVPQNLSASRPQDRQFILSSKKLLLSDSGFYLCAWSVGGSDIQYFGAGTRLSVL.

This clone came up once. The CDR3 sequence is CASSQVGLAGQETQYF. In nucleotides, the CDR3 is TGCGCCAGCAGCCAAGTCGGACTAGCGGGACAAGAGACCCAGTACTTC. The rearrangement joins TRBV4-1 to TRBJ2-5; 12 nucleotides agree with TRBD2. Germline assignment: CDR1 MGHRA and CDR2 YSYEKL. The CDR3 totals 16 residues. After removal of 1 base from V and 2 bases from J, the junction contained 2 bases not matched to a gene.

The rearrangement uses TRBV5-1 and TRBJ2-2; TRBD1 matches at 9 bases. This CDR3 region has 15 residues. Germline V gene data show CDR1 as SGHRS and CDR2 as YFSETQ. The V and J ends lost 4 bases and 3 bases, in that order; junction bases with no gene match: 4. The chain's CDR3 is CASSVRTGDTGELFF. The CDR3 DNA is TGCGCCAGCAGCGTACGGACAGGGGACACCGGGGAGCTGTTTTTT. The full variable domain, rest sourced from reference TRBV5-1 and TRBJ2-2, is KAGVTQTPRYLIKTRGQQVTLSCSPISGHRSVSWYQQTPGQGLQFLFEYFSETQRNKGNFPGRFSGRQFSNSRSEMNVSTLELGDSALYLCASSVRTGDTGELFFGEGSRLTVL.

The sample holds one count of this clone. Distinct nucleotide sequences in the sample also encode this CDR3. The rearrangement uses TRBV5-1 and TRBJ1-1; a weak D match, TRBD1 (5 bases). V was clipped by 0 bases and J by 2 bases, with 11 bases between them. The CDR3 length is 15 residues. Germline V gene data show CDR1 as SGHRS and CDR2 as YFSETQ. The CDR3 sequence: CASSLEAGVNTEAFF. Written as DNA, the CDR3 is TGCGCCAGCAGCTTGGAGGCGGGGGTAAACACTGAAGCTTTCTTT.

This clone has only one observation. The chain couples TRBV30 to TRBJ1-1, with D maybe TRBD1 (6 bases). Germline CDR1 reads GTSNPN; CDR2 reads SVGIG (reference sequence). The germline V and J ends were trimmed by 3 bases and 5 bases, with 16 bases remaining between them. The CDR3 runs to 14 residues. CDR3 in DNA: TGTGCCTGGAGGATAGGGGGAGACGGGACTGAAGCTTTCTTT. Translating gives CAWRIGGDGTEAFF.

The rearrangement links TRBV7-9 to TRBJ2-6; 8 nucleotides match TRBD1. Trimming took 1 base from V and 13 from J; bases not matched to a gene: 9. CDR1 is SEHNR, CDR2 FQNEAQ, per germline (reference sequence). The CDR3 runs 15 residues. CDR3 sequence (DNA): TGTGCCAGCAGCTTAGATGCAACAGGGGGGAAGGTCCTGACTTTC. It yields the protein CASSLDATGGKVLTF.

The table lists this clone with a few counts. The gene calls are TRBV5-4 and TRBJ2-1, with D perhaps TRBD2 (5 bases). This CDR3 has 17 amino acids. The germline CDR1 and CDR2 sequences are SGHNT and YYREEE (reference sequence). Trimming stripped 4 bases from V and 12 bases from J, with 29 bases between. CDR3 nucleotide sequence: TGTGCCAGCAGCCCCGCCACGGTGGGAGAAGTTATGAAAGGGCAGTTCTTC. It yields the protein CASSPATVGEVMKGQFF.

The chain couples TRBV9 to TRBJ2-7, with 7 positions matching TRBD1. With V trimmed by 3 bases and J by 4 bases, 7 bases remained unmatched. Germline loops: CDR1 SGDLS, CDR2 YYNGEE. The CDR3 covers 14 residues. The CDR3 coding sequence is TGTGCCAGCAGCGGCACCGACAGGGAGTACGAGCAGTACTTC. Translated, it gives CASSGTDREYEQYF.

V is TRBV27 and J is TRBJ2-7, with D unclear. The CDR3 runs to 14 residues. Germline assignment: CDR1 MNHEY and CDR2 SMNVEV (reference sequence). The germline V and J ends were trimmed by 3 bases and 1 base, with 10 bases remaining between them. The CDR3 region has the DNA TGTGCCAGCAGTTTCAGGCAGGATTCCTACGAGCAGTACTTC. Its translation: CASSFRQDSYEQYF.

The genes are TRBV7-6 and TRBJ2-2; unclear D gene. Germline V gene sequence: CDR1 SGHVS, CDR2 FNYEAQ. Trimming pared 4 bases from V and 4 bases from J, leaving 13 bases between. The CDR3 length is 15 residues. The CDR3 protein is CASSSPGLFTGELFF. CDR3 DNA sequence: TGTGCCAGCAGCTCCCCGGGCCTTTTCACCGGGGAGCTGTTTTTT.

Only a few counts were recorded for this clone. The CDR3 DNA reads TGCGCCAGCAGCCTATCGCAAGATACGCAGTATTTT. Its translation: CASSLSQDTQYF. V and J are TRBV5-1 and TRBJ2-3; D is ambiguous. V gave up 4 bases and J gave up 5 bases, with 8 bases separating them. The CDR3 is made up of 12 amino acids. Germline lookup yields CDR1 SGHRS and CDR2 YFSETQ.